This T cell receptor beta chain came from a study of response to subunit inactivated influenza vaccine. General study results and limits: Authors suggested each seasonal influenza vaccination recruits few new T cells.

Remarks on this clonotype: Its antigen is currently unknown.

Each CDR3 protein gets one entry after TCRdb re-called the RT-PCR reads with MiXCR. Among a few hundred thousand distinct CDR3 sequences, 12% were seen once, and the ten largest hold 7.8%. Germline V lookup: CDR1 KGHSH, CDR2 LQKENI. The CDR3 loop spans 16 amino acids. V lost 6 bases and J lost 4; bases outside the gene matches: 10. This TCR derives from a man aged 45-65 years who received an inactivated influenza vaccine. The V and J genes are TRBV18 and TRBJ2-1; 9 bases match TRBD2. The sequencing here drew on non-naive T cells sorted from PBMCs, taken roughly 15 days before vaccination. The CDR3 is CASSPTGTSFYNEQFF. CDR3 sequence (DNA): TGTGCCAGCTCGCCTACCGGGACTAGCTTTTACAATGAGCAGTTCTTC. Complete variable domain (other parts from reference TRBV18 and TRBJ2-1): NAGVMQNPRHLVRRRGQEARLRCSPMKGHSHVYWYRQLPEEGLKFMVYLQKENIIDESGMPKERFSAEFPKEGPSILRIQQVVRGDSAAYFCASSPTGTSFYNEQFFGPGTRLTVL.